The entry that follows covers one T cell receptor (beta chain) sequence. Its cognate antigen is unknown. The sample comes from a study of OX40 agonist ivuxolimab in advanced cancers. As for the study in general: Dose-escalation patients suffered from hepatocellular carcinoma, melanoma, renal cell or head and neck cancer. Study observations and caveats: On average, CD8+ T cells had more expanded clones than CD4+.

Sequenced by immunoSEQ multiplex PCR; TCRdb stores in-frame clones only, minus some. The repertoire has 130,000 or so clones, less than 95% of them found once; the top ten carry 0.95% to 1.4%. J gave up 6 bases and V 3 bases, and 6 bases lay outside the gene matches. Germline V gene data show CDR1 as LNHNV and CDR2 as YYDKDF (reference sequence). The CDR3 runs 16 residues. The source was CD4+ or CD8+ T cells sorted from blood, collected in a trial of the OX40 agonist ivuxolimab. The TCR was taken from an adult with an advanced solid tumor such as melanoma, head and neck, liver or kidney cancer. The V and J genes are TRBV15 and TRBJ2-1, with 12 bases matching TRBD2. For the CDR3, the DNA is TGTGCCACCAGCAGGGATACTAGCGGGAGGACCAATGAGCAGTTCTTC. This sequence encodes CATSRDTSGRTNEQFF. Full variable domain (missing parts from reference TRBV15 and TRBJ2-1): DAMVIQNPRYQVTQFGKPVTLSCSQTLNHNVMYWYQQKSSQAPKLLFHYYDKDFNNEADTPDNFQSRRPNTSFCFLDIRSPGLGDTAMYLCATSRDTSGRTNEQFFGPGTRLTVL.